This TCR beta chain was obtained from a study of T cells in Graves' hyperthyroidism and ophthalmopathy. This clonotype has ten or more counts. Its antigen is unknown. Points from the study as a whole: Ophthalmopathy cases were set apart from stable hyperthyroidism by a 13 V-J model.

Researchers took RNA transcripts and amplified the TCR beta CDR3 regions from them. Carried out on the TCR CDR3, a first-round RT-PCR used the HTBI primer set. From the multiplex PCR reads, TCRdb called clonotypes with MiXCR, one entry per CDR3 protein. The data show 500,000 to 600,000 distinct CDR3 sequences, 35% to 55% seen once. Uncontrolled infections, other autoimmune diseases, pregnancy or lactation led to exclusion of patients. The clonotype comes from an adult woman with Graves' disease, either hyperthyroidism or ophthalmopathy (not recorded which). The sequenced sample was peripheral blood or thyroid tissue (not recorded which).

The CDR3 protein is CASSLDGQPLVAYTF. Written as DNA, the CDR3 is TGTGCCAGCAGTTTAGACGGACAACCGCTAGTCGCCTACACCTTC. The chain has TRBV5-5 and TRBJ1-2, with D maybe TRBD1 (5 bases). The germline V gene encodes CDR1 SGHKS and CDR2 YYEKEE (reference sequence). CDR3 length: 15 residues. V was cut by 5 bases and J by 10 bases, with 24 bases left in between. Drawing the rest from reference TRBV5-5 and TRBJ1-2, the complete variable domain is DAGVTQSPTHLIKTRGQQVTLRCSPISGHKSVSWYQQVLGQGPQFIFQYYEKEERGRGNFPDRFSARQFPNYSSELNVNALLLGDSALYLCASSLDGQPLVAYTFGSGTRLTVV.